These 30 T cell receptor beta chains came from one sample sequenced in a study of graft-versus-host responses after intestinal transplantation. Their specific antigens are unknown. Generated by immunoSEQ multiplex PCR, the TCRdb table keeps only in-frame clones and is missing some. Here the sample spans about 120,000 clones, 85% to 95% being singletons. The sample consisted of unstimulated CD4+ T cells sorted from spleen or lymph node cells, taken before intestinal transplant. The receptors originated from a human donor who received an intestinal transplant.

The V and J genes are TRBV28 and TRBJ1-2; the D is unclear. V was pared by 5 bases and J by 4 bases, with 17 bases between. The length of the CDR3 is 15 residues. The germline CDR1 and CDR2 sequences are MDHEN and SYDVKM. The CDR3 bases are TGTGCCAGCAGTCGACTAATGACACTTATCTATGGCTACACCTTC. It is translated as CASSRLMTLIYGYTF.

The rearrangement joins TRBV28 to TRBJ2-4, with D possibly called TRBD1 or TRBD2 (5 bases each). This CDR3 contains 16 residues. Trimming shortened V by 6 bases and J by 1 base, and 16 bases separated the two germline ends. CDR1 and CDR2 (germline): MDHEN, SYDVKM. CDR3 protein: CASRTRGGWAKNIQYF. The CDR3 nucleotides read TGTGCCAGCAGAACACGTGGGGGATGGGCCAAAAACATTCAGTACTTC.

This chain joins TRBV19 and TRBJ2-5; 8 bases match TRBD1. The CDR3 contains 14 residues. CDR1 and CDR2 (germline): LNHDA, SQIVND (reference sequence). V trimming: 6 bases; J trimming: 7 bases; junction bases outside the gene matches: 10. The CDR3 DNA is TGTGCCAGTAGCTCCTCCCGGACAGGGCGGACCCAGTACTTC. It specifies CASSSSRTGRTQYF.

This clone was counted a single time. The V call is TRBV18, the J call TRBJ2-1; D remains unclear. Deletions cut 2 bases from V and 8 bases from J, with 10 bases between. This CDR3 spans 13 amino acids. CDR1 and CDR2 (germline): KGHSH, LQKENI. The CDR3 is CASSPIERDEQFF. As DNA, the CDR3 is TGTGCCAGCTCACCAATTGAACGGGATGAGCAGTTCTTC.

Remarks on this clone: In the same sample, other DNA sequences code for this CDR3. The chain recombines TRBV5-1 with TRBJ2-3; D gene ambiguous. Germline lookup yields CDR1 SGHRS and CDR2 YFSETQ. Trimming took 2 bases from V and 2 from J, leaving 3 bases between them. The CDR3 contains 12 residues. The CDR3 DNA reads TGCGCCAGCAGCTTAGCCACAGATACGCAGTATTTT. Translated: CASSLATDTQYF.

V and J are TRBV19 and TRBJ2-5, with 12 bases that match TRBD2. In germline, CDR1 is LNHDA, CDR2 SQIVND (reference sequence). Trimming removed 5 bases from V and 3 bases from J; junction bases left unmatched: 4. The CDR3 covers 15 residues. This CDR3 reads CASSPRTSGKETQYF. Here the CDR3 DNA reads TGTGCCAGTAGTCCACGGACTAGCGGGAAAGAGACCCAGTACTTC.

The chain links TRBV18 to TRBJ1-2, with a possible D match to TRBD1 (5 bases). The CDR3 extends over 14 amino acids. Germline V gene lookup returns CDR1 KGHSH and CDR2 LQKENI. Deletions cut 2 bases from V and 4 bases from J, with 11 bases between. The DNA of the CDR3 is TGTGCCAGCTCACCAACGGGACTCCCCTATGGCTACACCTTC. It yields the protein CASSPTGLPYGYTF.

The chain combines TRBV11-2 with TRBJ2-1; D ambiguous. CDR1 and CDR2 from the germline V gene are SGHAT and FQNNGV. The CDR3 is 13 residues long. Trimming removed 1 base from V and 7 bases from J, with 8 bases in between. DNA of the CDR3: TGTGCCAGCAGCTTAGTCCTGGTTAATGAGCAGTTCTTC. Its translation: CASSLVLVNEQFF.

The chain couples TRBV4-1 to TRBJ2-3; no clear D. Germline V lookup: CDR1 MGHRA, CDR2 YSYEKL. The CDR3 length is 15 residues. V dropped 0 bases and J dropped 0 bases, with 7 bases sitting between them. The CDR3 DNA follows: TGCGCCAGCAGCCAAGAGCGGTCTAGCACAGATACGCAGTATTTT. Translation: CASSQERSSTDTQYF.

The chain uses TRBV28 and TRBJ1-5; the D gene is possibly TRBD1 (5 bases). The ends were cut back, 2 bases at V and 7 bases at J, with 9 bases in the middle. The CDR3 has 13 amino acids. Per the germline V gene, CDR1 is MDHEN and CDR2 is SYDVKM. DNA for the CDR3: TGTGCCAGCAGTTTAGACAGAAGCCAGCCCCAGCATTTT. Translating it yields CASSLDRSQPQHF.

This clone has just one count. The J gene is TRBJ2-7, the V gene TRBV28, with TRBD2 identical over 8 bases. CDR3 length: 17 amino acids. Germline CDR1 MDHEN, CDR2 SYDVKM. With V trimmed by 7 bases and J by 5 bases, 19 bases remained unmatched. This CDR3 reads CASTIYLRGGSNDEQYF. The CDR3 region has the DNA TGTGCCAGCACCATTTACCTCCGGGGGGGGAGTAACGACGAGCAGTACTTC.

The CDR3 loop reads CASSVGLAGSYEQYF. The CDR3 DNA sequence: TGCGCCAGCAGCGTCGGACTAGCGGGATCTTACGAGCAGTACTTC. The chain couples TRBV5-1 to TRBJ2-7; 12 nucleotides agree with TRBD2. CDR3 size: 15 residues. Germline CDR1 reads SGHRS; CDR2 reads YFSETQ. V was pared by 4 bases and J by 4 bases, with 6 bases of the junction left unmatched.

The CDR3 spells CASSIGQSGNQPQHF. CDR3 coding DNA: TGTGCCAGTAGTATAGGCCAGTCGGGCAATCAGCCCCAGCATTTT. The rearrangement joins TRBV19 to TRBJ1-5; unclear D gene. V lost 1 base and J lost 2, with 9 bases in between. The CDR3 has 15 amino acids. CDR1 LNHDA and CDR2 SQIVND come from the germline V gene (reference sequence). Complete variable domain (other parts from reference TRBV19 and TRBJ1-5): DGGITQSPKYLFRKEGQNVTLSCEQNLNHDAMYWYRQDPGQGLRLIYYSQIVNDFQKGDIAEGYSVSREKKESFPLTVTSAQKNPTAFYLCASSIGQSGNQPQHFGDGTRLSIL.

This clone was observed a handful of times. The rearrangement links TRBV30 to TRBJ2-1; 8 nucleotides match TRBD1. This CDR3 contains 16 residues. V was pared by 2 bases and J by 7 bases, with 13 bases of the junction left unmatched. Germline V lookup: CDR1 GTSNPN, CDR2 SVGIG (reference sequence). The CDR3 loop is CAWSPGGRGLVNEQFF. The CDR3 nucleotides read TGTGCCTGGAGTCCTGGCGGCAGGGGGCTGGTAAATGAGCAGTTCTTC.

V is TRBV7-8 and J is TRBJ1-2; TRBD1 aligns across 7 bases. Germline CDR1 reads SGHVS; CDR2 reads FQNEAQ. The CDR3 is 17 amino acids. The J segment lost 6 bases and the V segment lost 1 base, leaving 14 bases of the junction unmatched. The CDR3 bases are TGTGCCAGCAGCTTAGTTGGCGTAGGGGGCGCCGGGGATGGCTACACCTTC. It yields the protein CASSLVGVGGAGDGYTF.

This clone was observed a single time. This chain uses TRBV5-1 with TRBJ1-1; D remains unclear. This CDR3 contains 13 residues. V was shortened by 2 bases and J by 1 base, with 6 bases between the two germline ends. Germline CDR1 and CDR2: SGHRS and YFSETQ. In DNA, the CDR3 is TGCGCCAGCAGCTTTACAGCGAACACTGAAGCTTTCTTT. It specifies CASSFTANTEAFF.

CDR3 in DNA: TGTGCCAGTAGTATAGTACTAGCGGGAGACTACGAGCAGTACTTC. It encodes CASSIVLAGDYEQYF. This chain links TRBV19 with TRBJ2-7, with 11 positions matching TRBD2. The V and J ends lost 1 base and 3 bases, in that order; junction bases with no gene match: 2. CDR3 length: 15 amino acids. Germline assignment: CDR1 LNHDA and CDR2 SQIVND (reference sequence).

J is TRBJ2-7 and V is TRBV5-1; no clear D. V was shortened by 0 bases and J by 6 bases, with 7 bases between the two germline ends. The CDR3 is made up of 12 amino acids. CDR1 is SGHRS and CDR2 is YFSETQ in the germline V gene. CDR3: CASSLDGFEQYF. The CDR3 DNA reads as TGCGCCAGCAGCTTGGATGGTTTCGAGCAGTACTTC.

This clone was seen just once. This rearrangement joins TRBV5-1 to TRBJ2-7, with TRBD1 identical over 9 bases. CDR3 length: 15 amino acids. Trimming removed 4 bases from V and 7 bases from J; junction bases left unmatched: 12. Germline CDR1 is SGHRS and CDR2 is YFSETQ. The CDR3 sequence is CASSAPGTGIEEQYF. CDR3 coding DNA: TGCGCCAGCAGCGCACCCGGGACAGGGATTGAGGAGCAGTACTTC.

V and J are TRBV14 and TRBJ2-1, with 7 bases matching TRBD2. V lost 0 bases to trimming and J lost 6 bases; unmatched junction nucleotides: 8. Germline assignment: CDR1 SGHDN and CDR2 FVKESK. The CDR3 is 16 amino acids. CDR3 region: CASSQDRAGVANEQFF. The CDR3 DNA is TGTGCCAGCAGCCAAGATAGGGCGGGAGTGGCCAATGAGCAGTTCTTC. The full variable domain, with the rest looked up from reference TRBV14 and TRBJ2-1, is EAGVTQFPSHSVIEKGQTVTLRCDPISGHDNLYWYRRVMGKEIKFLLHFVKESKQDESGMPNNRFLAERTGGTYSTLKVQPAELEDSGVYFCASSQDRAGVANEQFFGPGTRLTVL.

The chain recombines TRBV7-9 with TRBJ2-1; possible D gene TRBD2, 6 bases. Trimming took 1 base from V and 11 from J, leaving 15 bases between them. Germline CDR1 reads SEHNR; CDR2 reads FQNEAQ (reference sequence). The CDR3 has 14 residues. CDR3 coding DNA: TGTGCCAGCAGCTTAGACTTGCTGACTAGTAAGCAGTTCTTC. Translation gives CASSLDLLTSKQFF.

This clone was recorded only once. The chain combines TRBV6-5 with TRBJ2-5; either TRBD1 or TRBD2 may supply D (7 bases each). The CDR3 runs to 15 residues. Between the trimmed V and J ends, which lost 0 bases and 5 bases, there was a span of 13 bases. Germline V lookup: CDR1 MNHEY, CDR2 SVGAGI. The CDR3 coding sequence is TGTGCCAGCAGTTACTCGTACAGGGGAGGGGAGACCCAGTACTTC. Translation gives CASSYSYRGGETQYF.

In DNA form, the CDR3 reads TGTGCCAGCAGCGTATGGGCAGGGAGCTCCTACGAGCAGTACTTC. This gives the protein CASSVWAGSSYEQYF. The chain couples TRBV9 to TRBJ2-7; either TRBD1 or TRBD2 may fit D (5 bases each). This CDR3 is built from 15 residues. Germline CDR1 and CDR2: SGDLS and YYNGEE. Trimming left V 1 base short and J 0 bases short, with 11 bases between.

The rearrangement uses TRBV7-6 and TRBJ1-5; D not resolved. V gave up 1 base and J gave up 7 bases, with 17 bases separating them. The germline gives CDR1 SGHVS, CDR2 FNYEAQ. The CDR3 has 16 amino acids. The CDR3 coding sequence is TGTGCCAGCAGCTTAGGAGCTGGGAAGAAACGCCAGCCCCAGCATTTT. Amino acid sequence: CASSLGAGKKRQPQHF.

V is TRBV6-5 and J is TRBJ2-3, with 14 bases that match TRBD2. This CDR3 region has 15 residues. Looked up from germline, CDR1 is MNHEY and CDR2 is SVGAGI. V lost 8 bases to trimming and J lost 0 bases; unmatched junction nucleotides: 1. For the CDR3, the DNA is TGTGCCAGCTGGACTAGCGGGAGGAGCACAGATACGCAGTATTTT. Its protein is CASWTSGRSTDTQYF.

V usage is TRBV5-1 and J usage is TRBJ2-5; D is undetermined. The CDR3 runs 15 residues. Trimming pared 0 bases from V and 1 base from J, leaving 10 bases between. CDR1 and CDR2 (germline): SGHRS, YFSETQ. In DNA form, the CDR3 reads TGCGCCAGCAGCTTGGCCCTATTCGCCCAAGAGACCCAGTACTTC. This codes for CASSLALFAQETQYF.

This rearrangement joins TRBV9 to TRBJ2-1; D possibly matches TRBD1 or TRBD2 (6 bases each). The germline V gene encodes CDR1 SGDLS and CDR2 YYNGEE. Trimming took off 7 bases at V and 0 bases at J, with 14 bases between the two ends. This CDR3 region has 15 residues. CDR3 nucleotides: TGTGCCAGCGGGGGGCGCCGCGCCTCCTACAATGAGCAGTTCTTC. Residues: CASGGRRASYNEQFF. Based on the CDR3 plus reference TRBV9 and TRBJ2-1, the full variable domain is DSGVTQTPKHLITATGQRVTLRCSPRSGDLSVYWYQQSLDQGLQFLIQYYNGEERAKGNILERFSAQQFPDLHSELNLSSLELGDSALYFCASGGRRASYNEQFFGPGTRLTVL.

This clone occurred once. The V and J genes are TRBV7-9 and TRBJ1-1; possibly TRBD1 for D (5 bases). This CDR3 region has 15 residues. The germline gives CDR1 SEHNR, CDR2 FQNEAQ (reference sequence). V gave up 2 bases and J gave up 2 bases, with 12 bases separating them. This CDR3 reads CASSLTETENTEAFF. The CDR3 DNA reads as TGTGCCAGCAGCTTAACCGAGACAGAAAACACTGAAGCTTTCTTT.

The chain recombines TRBV7-8 with TRBJ2-7, with 12 bases lining up with TRBD2. The V segment lost 0 bases and the J segment 0 bases; nucleotides outside the gene matches: 6. Germline V gene data show CDR1 as SGHVS and CDR2 as FQNEAQ. This CDR3 has 18 residues. The CDR3 loop is CASSLARKGLAGSYEQYF. The CDR3 region has the DNA TGTGCCAGCAGCTTAGCGAGGAAGGGACTAGCGGGCTCCTACGAGCAGTACTTC.

The chain uses TRBV7-3 and TRBJ2-5; D is perhaps TRBD2 (6 bases). The DNA end favors TRBJ2-7, so the J call may be wrong. Germline V gives CDR1 SGHTA, CDR2 FQGTGA. This CDR3 region has 15 residues. DNA of the CDR3: TGTGCCAGCAGCTTAGCGGGAAGTGCGCCCTACGAGCAGTACTTC. It yields the protein CASSLAGSAPYEQYF.